Listed below are T cell receptor beta chains from one sample, sequenced in a study of T-cell reconstitution after alpha-beta-depleted transplantation in children. TCRdb itself ran the PCR reads through MiXCR, one entry per CDR3 protein. Altogether around 300,000 distinct CDR3 sequences are present, about 9.5% being singletons, with the ten largest covering roughly 7.1%. Sequencing used PBMCs, obtained before TCRalphabeta/CD19-depleted stem cell transplant. These receptors were taken from a boy in the first two years of life with acute myeloid leukemia, due to receive a stem cell transplant. CDR3s include the opening cysteine and the closing phenylalanine or tryptophan. D genes are given only for firm matches. Some rows mark clone size as missing; the rest say once, few, many or name a class of expanded clone.

clone_size,d_call,v_call,j_call,cdr3_nt,cdr3_aa
few,TRBD2,TRBV9,TRBJ2-2,TGTGCCAGCAGCGTTAACCTCTTTAGCGGGAAGGACACCGGGGAGCTGTTTTTT,CASSVNLFSGKDTGELFF
many,.,TRBV7-2,TRBJ2-3,TGTGCCAGCAGCTTAGCAATTGGCACAGATACGCAGTATTTT,CASSLAIGTDTQYF
.,TRBD1,TRBV27,TRBJ2-1,TGTGCCAGCAGTTTGGACAGGGGGTACAATGAGCAGTTCTTC,CASSLDRGYNEQFF
many,.,TRBV5-1,TRBJ2-2,TGCGCCAGCAGCTTGGCCGCGGGGAACACCGGGGAGCTGTTTTTT,CASSLAAGNTGELFF
many,.,TRBV25-1,TRBJ2-4,TGTGCCAGCAGTGAATACGGGACAGCCAAAAACATTCAGTACTTC,CASSEYGTAKNIQYF
many,TRBD2,TRBV5-6,TRBJ2-5,TGTGCCAGCAGCACCCGGTCGGGACTAGCGAGCCGGGAGACCCAGTACTTC,CASSTRSGLASRETQYF
many,.,TRBV15,TRBJ2-1,TGTGCCACCAGCAGAGAAGGGGGGTATGAGCAGTTCTTC,CATSREGGYEQFF
many,.,TRBV7-9,TRBJ1-3,TGTGCCAGCAGCTTAGCGCGTAGCTCTGGAAACACCATATATTTT,CASSLARSSGNTIYF
many,.,TRBV12-3/TRBV12-4,TRBJ2-1,TGTGCCAGCAGCAGGAGAATTAGCTCCTACAATGAGCAGTTCTTC,CASSRRISSYNEQFF
many,TRBD2,TRBV20-1,TRBJ2-3,TGCAGTGCTTTCTCTAGCGGGAGTTGGGCAGATACGCAGTATTTT,CSAFSSGSWADTQYF
many,.,TRBV5-1,TRBJ1-1,TGCGCCAGCAGCCCGACACCGAACACTGAAGCTTTCTTT,CASSPTPNTEAFF
many,TRBD2,TRBV6-2/TRBV6-3,TRBJ2-2,TGTGCCAGCAGCGGGGGGGACACCGGGGAGCTGTTTTTT,CASSGGDTGELFF
.,TRBD2,TRBV5-1,TRBJ2-7,TGCGCCAGCAGTTTGGCGGGCGGGGGGGCATCCGAGCAGTACTTC,CASSLAGGGASEQYF
many,.,TRBV6-1,TRBJ2-7,TGTGCCAGCAGTGATCAGTTGGGGCTGTCCTCCTACGAGCAGTACTTC,CASSDQLGLSSYEQYF
many,.,TRBV6-1,TRBJ1-2,TGTGCCAGCGGGGCGAACTATGGCTACACCTTC,CASGANYGYTF
.,.,TRBV4-1,TRBJ2-3,TGCGCCAGCAGCCAAGACGCTAGCACAGATACGCAGTATTTT,CASSQDASTDTQYF
many,TRBD2,TRBV4-2,TRBJ2-7,TGTGCCAGCAGCCTAGCCATAGCGGGGGGGGACGAGCAGTACTTC,CASSLAIAGGDEQYF
.,TRBD2,TRBV28,TRBJ2-7,TGTGCCAGCAGTTTACCTATAGCGGGCGTCGGCTACGAGCAGTACTTC,CASSLPIAGVGYEQYF
.,.,TRBV19,TRBJ1-1,TGTGCCAGTAGTATCGATAACACTGAAGCTTTCTTT,CASSIDNTEAFF
many,.,TRBV7-9,TRBJ2-7,TGTGCCAGCAGCTTCCACGGGGCGTCCTACGAGCAGTACTTC,CASSFHGASYEQYF
many,TRBD1,TRBV5-1,TRBJ1-2,TGCGCCACCTGGACAGGCCTAGGGGGCTACACCTTC,CATWTGLGGYTF
few,TRBD1,TRBV30,TRBJ2-1,TGTGCCTGGAGTGGGGGACAGCGGATCCGTGCCTCCTACAATGAGCAGTTCTTC,CAWSGGQRIRASYNEQFF
many,.,TRBV4-3,TRBJ2-1,TGCGCCAGCAGCCCCAGTCGAGCAGCGGCTTCCTTCTACAATGAGCAGTTCTTC,CASSPSRAAASFYNEQFF
many,TRBD2,TRBV6-5,TRBJ2-1,TGTGCCAGCAGTTACTCTACTAGCGGGTACAATGAGCAGTTCTTC,CASSYSTSGYNEQFF
once,.,TRBV18,TRBJ1-1,TGTGCCAGCTCACCACCTACCCAGGGAAGGACTGAAGCTTTCTTT,CASSPPTQGRTEAFF
.,.,TRBV6-5,TRBJ1-1,TGTGCCAGCAGTTACGTTACAGAGATCCACACTGAAGCTTTCTTT,CASSYVTEIHTEAFF
.,.,TRBV6-2/TRBV6-3,TRBJ2-7,TGTGCCAGCGAAGGGGGAATCTACGAGCAGTACTTC,CASEGGIYEQYF
many,TRBD1,TRBV13,TRBJ1-2,TGTGCCAGCAGCTCCAATTCCGGGACAGGCTTGCGCTATGGCTACACCTTC,CASSSNSGTGLRYGYTF
few,.,TRBV28,TRBJ2-2,TGTGCCAGCAGTTTGCCGCCAACCCGAAGGACCGGGGAGCTGTTTTTT,CASSLPPTRRTGELFF
many,.,TRBV15,TRBJ2-7,TGTGCCACCAGCAGGCGAGGGGATCTCCCCTCCTACGAGCAGTACTTC,CATSRRGDLPSYEQYF
many,TRBD1,TRBV2,TRBJ2-3,TGTGCCATTCCGGGACAGAGCTTTCTCACAGATACGCAGTATTTT,CAIPGQSFLTDTQYF
many,TRBD2,TRBV5-1,TRBJ2-3,TGCGCCAGCGAATTAGCGGGGTGGGTCACAGATACGCAGTATTTT,CASELAGWVTDTQYF
many,TRBD1,TRBV20-1,TRBJ2-1,TGCAGTGCTAGGTGGGACAGGGGGCACAATGAGCAGTTCTTC,CSARWDRGHNEQFF
many,TRBD1,TRBV7-2,TRBJ2-5,TGTGCCAGCAGCTGGACAGGGCTGGAGACCCAGTACTTC,CASSWTGLETQYF
many,TRBD1,TRBV18,TRBJ2-7,TGTGCCAGCTCACCCCTACCCCCGGGACAGATCTCCTACGAGCAGTACTTC,CASSPLPPGQISYEQYF
many,TRBD1,TRBV6-2/TRBV6-3,TRBJ1-2,TGTGCCAGCAGTCGGGACAGGGCTGGCTATGGCTACACCTTC,CASSRDRAGYGYTF
.,.,TRBV7-9,TRBJ2-1,TGTGCCAGCAGCTCGTGGAATGAGCAGTTCTTC,CASSSWNEQFF
many,.,TRBV10-3,TRBJ2-3,TGTGCCATCAGTGAGGGGGACTCCAACACAGATACGCAGTATTTT,CAISEGDSNTDTQYF
many,.,TRBV12-3/TRBV12-4,TRBJ2-1,TGTGCCAGCAGTTCACTGGCGAGCTCCTACAATGAGCAGTTCTTC,CASSSLASSYNEQFF
many,.,TRBV29-1,TRBJ1-1,TGCAGCGTAGCCGGGAGGGCTAACACTGAAGCTTTCTTT,CSVAGRANTEAFF
many,TRBD1,TRBV7-2,TRBJ2-3,TGTGCCAGCAGCCCCCACGGGACAGGGGCAAAGGATACGCAGTATTTT,CASSPHGTGAKDTQYF
few,.,TRBV12-3/TRBV12-4,TRBJ1-2,TGTGCCAGCCATGGATCCAGTATCCATGGCTACACCTTC,CASHGSSIHGYTF
few,TRBD1,TRBV20-1,TRBJ1-6,TGCAGTGCCTTGGACAGGGGAATATCACCCCTCCACTTT,CSALDRGISPLHF
many,.,TRBV20-1,TRBJ2-7,TGCAGTGCTAGAGAACAGGTGGACTACGAGCAGTACTTC,CSAREQVDYEQYF
few,.,TRBV3-1,TRBJ2-5,TGTGCCAGCAGCCAAGATGCAGGACTTCGAATTCGGGCCCAGTACTTC,CASSQDAGLRIRAQYF
many,.,TRBV5-8,TRBJ1-1,TGTGCCAGCATTCCCAATTGGGGAAACACTGAAGCTTTCTTT,CASIPNWGNTEAFF
many,.,TRBV11-3,TRBJ1-2,TGTGCCAGCAGCCTAGACTCAGGGAGGTATGGCTACACCTTC,CASSLDSGRYGYTF
many,TRBD2,TRBV6-5,TRBJ2-1,TGTGCCAGCAGGCTGACTAGCGTTGAGTTCTTC,CASRLTSVEFF
many,TRBD1,TRBV6-5,TRBJ1-4,TGTGCCAGCAGTTCGGCAGGGGGCGTTGAAAAACTGTTTTTT,CASSSAGGVEKLFF
.,TRBD1,TRBV4-2,TRBJ2-3,TGTGCCAGCAGCCAAGATCGGAGACAGGGGAAGACAGATACGCAGTATTTT,CASSQDRRQGKTDTQYF
many,.,TRBV20-1,TRBJ1-1,TGCAGTGCTAGAGCTCGAACAGGGAAAGGCACTGAAGCTTTCTTT,CSARARTGKGTEAFF
few,.,TRBV7-3,TRBJ2-3,TGTGCCAGCAGCCCGGGAGCCACAGATACGCAGTATTTT,CASSPGATDTQYF
few,.,TRBV20-1,TRBJ2-5,TGCAGTGCTAATAGGGGACGACTTAGGGGGGGGGCAGGAGAGACCCAGTACTTC,CSANRGRLRGGAGETQYF
many,TRBD1,TRBV3-1,TRBJ2-7,TGTGCCAGCAGCCAACGGACAGGGGAAGGCTACGAGCAGTACTTC,CASSQRTGEGYEQYF